This T cell receptor beta chain was found in a study of OX40 agonist ivuxolimab in advanced cancers. Libraries were prepared by immunoSEQ multiplex PCR; TCRdb keeps only in-frame clonotypes and omits some of them. This sample carries about 76,000 clones, 70% to 90% of them seen once, and the ten largest clones take roughly 0.61%. As to this clone: No antigen is known for it.

CDR1 KGHSH and CDR2 LQKENI come from the germline V gene. The CDR3 is 17 amino acids. Trimming cost V 3 bases and J 0 bases; bases outside gene matches: 5. The study, taken as a whole, reports: Several nonresponders also turned out to have low normalized T-cell clonal expansion.

Blood sampling took place at baseline, cycle 4 day 1, and cycle 7 day 1. The input for sequencing was CD4+ or CD8+ T cells sorted from blood, taken in a trial of the OX40 agonist ivuxolimab. V gene TRBV18 combines with J gene TRBJ2-1; 10 nucleotides line up with TRBD2. This TCR was sampled from an adult with an advanced solid tumor such as melanoma, head and neck, liver or kidney cancer. CDR3 nucleotides: TGTGCCAGCTCACCCGTAGCGGGGGGTCGCTCCTACAATGAGCAGTTCTTC. Its protein is CASSPVAGGRSYNEQFF.